This TCR beta chain was captured in a study of blood T cell repertoires in COVID-19. CDR1 and CDR2 from the germline V gene are LNHDA and SQIVND (reference sequence). The V gene end was trimmed by 1 base and the J gene end by 2 bases; junction bases not matched to a gene: 5. This CDR3 spans 15 amino acids. Some clones are missing from TCRdb's copy, which holds only in-frame ones; the method was immunoSEQ multiplex PCR. In the table there are some 130,000 clones, 78% of which are singletons. Sequencing was performed on peripheral blood. V gene TRBV19 combines with J gene TRBJ2-7, with 7 bases lining up with TRBD1. The sequence was obtained from a man in his 60s who had recovered from COVID-19. In nucleotides, the CDR3 is TGTGCCAGTAGTATAGGACAGGGCCATACCTACGAGCAGTACTTC. Its protein is CASSIGQGHTYEQYF.